This record concerns one TCR beta chain sequence. The entry originates in a study of sequential checkpoint blockade in melanoma. Study overall: First-line arms were nivolumab then ipilimumab, or the reverse, randomized 1:1.

With V trimmed by 8 bases and J by 7 bases, 4 bases remained unmatched. CDR1 SQVTM and CDR2 ANQGSEA come from the germline V gene. The CDR3 extends over 13 amino acids. Assay used: immunoSEQ multiplex PCR; TCRdb lists only in-frame clones, some missing. In the table there are approximately 12,000 clones, less than 70% of which are singletons. Treatment described: randomized to nivolumab then ipilimumab (arm A) or the reverse (arm B). Sorted cells were live CD3+CD8+, lacking CD19 and CD56, from PBMCs. The chain uses TRBV29-1 and TRBJ2-1; 14 bases fit TRBD2. The sample consisted of CD8+ T cells sorted from blood (inferred from file names), taken from a patient given nivolumab and ipilimumab in sequence. The TCR sequence derives from a human donor with melanoma. The CDR3 is CSTGLAGVNEQFF. The CDR3, as DNA: TGCAGCACGGGACTAGCGGGGGTTAATGAGCAGTTCTTC.